The 2 T cell receptor beta chains reported below all come from one sample, sequenced in a study of blood T cell repertoires in COVID-19. Sequenced by immunoSEQ multiplex PCR; TCRdb stores in-frame clones only, minus some. The sample consists of 95,000 to 150,000 clones, 80% to 95% of them appearing once. Input material: peripheral blood. These receptors came from a man aged 45 to 65 with COVID-19, enrolled during active disease.

This clone was recorded once. CDR3 in amino acids: CASRRSDSSYEQYF. In DNA form, the CDR3 reads TGTGCCAGCAGACGATCCGACAGCTCCTACGAGCAGTACTTC. The chain employs TRBV7-9 and TRBJ2-7; TRBD1 might be the D (5 bases). V lost 6 bases, J lost 0 bases, and 12 bases lay in between. CDR3 length: 14 amino acids. The germline V gene encodes CDR1 SEHNR and CDR2 FQNEAQ (reference sequence).

The chain combines TRBV6-5 with TRBJ2-5; TRBD2 is a possible D gene (5 bases). The length of the CDR3 is 13 residues. Germline CDR1 is MNHEY and CDR2 is SVGAGI. Trimming removed 5 bases from V and 3 bases from J, with 10 bases in between. The chain's CDR3 is CASSRTREETQYF. The CDR3 region has the DNA TGTGCCAGCAGTAGGACTCGGGAAGAGACCCAGTACTTC.